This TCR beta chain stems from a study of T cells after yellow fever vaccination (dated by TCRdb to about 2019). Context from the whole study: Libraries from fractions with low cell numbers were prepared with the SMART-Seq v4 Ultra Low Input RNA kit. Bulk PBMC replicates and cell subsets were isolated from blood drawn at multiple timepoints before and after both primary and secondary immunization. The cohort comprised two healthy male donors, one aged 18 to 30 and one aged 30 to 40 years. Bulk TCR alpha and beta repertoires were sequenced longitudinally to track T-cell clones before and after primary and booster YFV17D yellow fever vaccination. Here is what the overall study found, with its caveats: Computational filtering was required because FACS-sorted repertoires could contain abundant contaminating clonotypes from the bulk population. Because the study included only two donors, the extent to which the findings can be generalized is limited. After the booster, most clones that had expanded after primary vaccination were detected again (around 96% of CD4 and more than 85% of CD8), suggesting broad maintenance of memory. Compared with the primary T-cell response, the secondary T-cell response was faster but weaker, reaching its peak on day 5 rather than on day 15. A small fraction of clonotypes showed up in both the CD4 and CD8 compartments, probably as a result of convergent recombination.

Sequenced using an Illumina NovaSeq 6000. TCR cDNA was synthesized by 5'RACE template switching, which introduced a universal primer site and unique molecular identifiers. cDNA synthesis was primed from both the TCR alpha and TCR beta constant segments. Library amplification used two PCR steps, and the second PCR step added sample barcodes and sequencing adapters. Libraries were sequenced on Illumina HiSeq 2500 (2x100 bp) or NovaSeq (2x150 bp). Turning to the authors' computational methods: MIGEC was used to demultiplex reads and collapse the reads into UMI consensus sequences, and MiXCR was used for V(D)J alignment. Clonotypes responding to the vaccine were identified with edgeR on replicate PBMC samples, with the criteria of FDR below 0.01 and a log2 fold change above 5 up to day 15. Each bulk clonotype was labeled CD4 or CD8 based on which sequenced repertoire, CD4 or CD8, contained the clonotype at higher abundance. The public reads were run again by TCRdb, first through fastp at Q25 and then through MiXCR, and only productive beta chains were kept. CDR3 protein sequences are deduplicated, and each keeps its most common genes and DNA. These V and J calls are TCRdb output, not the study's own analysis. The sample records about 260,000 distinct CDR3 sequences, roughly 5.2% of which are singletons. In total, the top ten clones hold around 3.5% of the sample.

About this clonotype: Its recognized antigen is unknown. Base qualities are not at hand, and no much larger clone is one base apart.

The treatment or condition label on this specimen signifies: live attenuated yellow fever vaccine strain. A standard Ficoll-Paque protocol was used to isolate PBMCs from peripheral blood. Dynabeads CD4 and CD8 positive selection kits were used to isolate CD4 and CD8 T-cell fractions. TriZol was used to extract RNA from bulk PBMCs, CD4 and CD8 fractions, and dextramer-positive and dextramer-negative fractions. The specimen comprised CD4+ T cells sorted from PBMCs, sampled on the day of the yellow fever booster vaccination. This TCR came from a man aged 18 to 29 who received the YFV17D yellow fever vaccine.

The CDR3 sequence is CASSLLGERYEQYF. The DNA sequence reads TGCGCCAGCAGCTTGCTTGGGGAGAGGTACGAGCAGTACTTC. Recombination linked TRBV5-1 to TRBJ2-7, and the D gene may be TRBD2, 5 bases matching. The V and J ends are trimmed by 1 base and 4 bases, leaving 12 bases between them. The germline V gene encodes CDR1 SGHRS and CDR2 YFSETQ. Inclusive of the bounding cysteine and phenylalanine, the CDR3 is 14 residues long. Only the CDR3 DNA is retained, 42 bases long and in frame from the first base.